The 4 T cell receptor beta chains listed next were all sequenced from one sample in a study of T cell responses to AZD1222 COVID-19 vaccine. Profiling relied on immunoSEQ multiplex PCR, and the TCRdb table lists in-frame clones only, not all of them. The sample lists about 94,000 clones, roughly 88% occurring once. Sequenced here: peripheral blood, sampled 28 days after the second AZD1222 dose. These receptor sequences come from an adult who received the AZD1222 COVID-19 vaccine.

The chain links TRBV5-1 to TRBJ1-1; D call uncertain. V gave up 1 base and J gave up 1 base, with 8 bases separating them. This CDR3 comprises 14 residues. From germline, CDR1 is SGHRS and CDR2 YFSETQ. The DNA of the CDR3 is TGCGCCAGCAGCTTGTATGACAAGAACACTGAAGCTTTCTTT. It specifies CASSLYDKNTEAFF.

The genes are TRBV9 and TRBJ2-7; possible D gene TRBD2, 6 bases. The CDR3 sequence is 13 residues long. V was clipped by 1 base and J by 7 bases, with 12 bases between them. The V gene's germline CDR1 is SGDLS and CDR2 YYNGEE. CDR3 sequence: CASSVNSRGEQYF. CDR3 sequence (DNA): TGTGCCAGCAGCGTAAACTCCCGGGGGGAGCAGTACTTC.

This clone has just one count. The chain combines TRBV19 with TRBJ1-5; 9 positions agree with TRBD1. CDR3 length equals 16 residues. Germline V gene lookup returns CDR1 LNHDA and CDR2 SQIVND (reference sequence). The junction had 7 bases not matched to a gene; V was cut back by 7 bases and J by 0 bases. The CDR3 DNA follows: TGTGCCAGTATCGGGACAGGGCAGTATAGCAATCAGCCCCAGCATTTT. It yields the protein CASIGTGQYSNQPQHF. Combining the CDR3 with reference TRBV19 and TRBJ1-5 gives the whole variable domain DGGITQSPKYLFRKEGQNVTLSCEQNLNHDAMYWYRQDPGQGLRLIYYSQIVNDFQKGDIAEGYSVSREKKESFPLTVTSAQKNPTAFYLCASIGTGQYSNQPQHFGDGTRLSIL.

The rearrangement links TRBV2 to TRBJ2-1; D uncertain. Trimming removed 9 bases from V and 1 base from J, with 10 bases in between. Per germline, CDR1 SNHLY and CDR2 FYNNEI. The CDR3 has 13 residues. CDR3 bases: TGTGCCAGAATGGGCGGATCCTACAATGAGCAGTTCTTC. This sequence encodes CARMGGSYNEQFF.